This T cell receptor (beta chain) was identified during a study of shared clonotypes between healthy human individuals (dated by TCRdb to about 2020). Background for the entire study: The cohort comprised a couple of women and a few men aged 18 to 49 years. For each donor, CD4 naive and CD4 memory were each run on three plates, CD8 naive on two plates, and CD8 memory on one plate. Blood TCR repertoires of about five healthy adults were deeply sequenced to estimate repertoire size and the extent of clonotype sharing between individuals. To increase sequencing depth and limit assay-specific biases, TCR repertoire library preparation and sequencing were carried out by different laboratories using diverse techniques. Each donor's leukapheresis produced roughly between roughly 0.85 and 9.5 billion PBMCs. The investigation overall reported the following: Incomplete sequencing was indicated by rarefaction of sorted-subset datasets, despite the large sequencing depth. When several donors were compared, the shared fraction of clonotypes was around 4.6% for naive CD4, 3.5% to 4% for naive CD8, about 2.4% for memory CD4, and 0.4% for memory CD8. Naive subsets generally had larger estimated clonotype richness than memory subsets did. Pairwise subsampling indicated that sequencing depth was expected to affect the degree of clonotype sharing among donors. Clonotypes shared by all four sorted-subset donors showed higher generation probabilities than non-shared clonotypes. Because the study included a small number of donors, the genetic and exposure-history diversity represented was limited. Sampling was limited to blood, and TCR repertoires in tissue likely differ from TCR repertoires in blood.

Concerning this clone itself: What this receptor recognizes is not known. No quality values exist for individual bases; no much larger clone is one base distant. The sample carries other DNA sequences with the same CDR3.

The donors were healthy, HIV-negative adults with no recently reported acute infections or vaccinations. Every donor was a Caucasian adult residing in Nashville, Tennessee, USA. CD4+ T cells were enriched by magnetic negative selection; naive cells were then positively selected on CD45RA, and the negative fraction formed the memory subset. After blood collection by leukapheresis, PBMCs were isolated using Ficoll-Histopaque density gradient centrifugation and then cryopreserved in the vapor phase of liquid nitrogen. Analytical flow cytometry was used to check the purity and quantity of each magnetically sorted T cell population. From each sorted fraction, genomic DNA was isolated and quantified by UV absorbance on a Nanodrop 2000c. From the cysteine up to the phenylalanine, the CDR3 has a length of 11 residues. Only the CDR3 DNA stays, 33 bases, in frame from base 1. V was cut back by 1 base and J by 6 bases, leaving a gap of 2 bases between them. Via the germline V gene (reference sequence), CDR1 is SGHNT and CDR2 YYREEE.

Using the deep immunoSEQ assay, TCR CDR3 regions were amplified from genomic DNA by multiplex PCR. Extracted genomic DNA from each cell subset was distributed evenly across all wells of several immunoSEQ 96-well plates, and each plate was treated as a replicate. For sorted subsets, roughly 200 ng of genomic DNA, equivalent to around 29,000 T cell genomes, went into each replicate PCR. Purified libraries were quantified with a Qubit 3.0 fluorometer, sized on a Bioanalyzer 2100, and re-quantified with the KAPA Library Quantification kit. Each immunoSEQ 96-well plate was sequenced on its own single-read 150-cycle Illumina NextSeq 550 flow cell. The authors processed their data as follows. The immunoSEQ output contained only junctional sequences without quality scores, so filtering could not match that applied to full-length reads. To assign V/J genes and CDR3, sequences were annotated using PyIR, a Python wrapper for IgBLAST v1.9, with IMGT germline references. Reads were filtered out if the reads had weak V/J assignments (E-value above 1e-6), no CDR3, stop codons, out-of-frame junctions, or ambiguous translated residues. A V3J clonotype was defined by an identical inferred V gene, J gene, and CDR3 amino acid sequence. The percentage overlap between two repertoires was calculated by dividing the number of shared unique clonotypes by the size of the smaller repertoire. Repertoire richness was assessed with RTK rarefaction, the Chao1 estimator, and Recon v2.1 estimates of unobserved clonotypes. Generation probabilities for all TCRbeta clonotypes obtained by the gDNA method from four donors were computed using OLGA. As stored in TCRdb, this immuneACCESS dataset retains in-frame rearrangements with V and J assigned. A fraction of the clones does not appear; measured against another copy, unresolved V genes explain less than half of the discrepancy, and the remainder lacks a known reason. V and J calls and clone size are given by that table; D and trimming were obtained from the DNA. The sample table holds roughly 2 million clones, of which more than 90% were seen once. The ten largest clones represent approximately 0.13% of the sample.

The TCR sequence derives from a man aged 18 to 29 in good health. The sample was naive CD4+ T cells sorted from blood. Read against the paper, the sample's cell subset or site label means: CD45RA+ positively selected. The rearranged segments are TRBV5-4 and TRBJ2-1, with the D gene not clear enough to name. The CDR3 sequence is CASSLSNEQFF. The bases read TGTGCCAGCAGCTTGAGCAATGAGCAGTTCTTC.